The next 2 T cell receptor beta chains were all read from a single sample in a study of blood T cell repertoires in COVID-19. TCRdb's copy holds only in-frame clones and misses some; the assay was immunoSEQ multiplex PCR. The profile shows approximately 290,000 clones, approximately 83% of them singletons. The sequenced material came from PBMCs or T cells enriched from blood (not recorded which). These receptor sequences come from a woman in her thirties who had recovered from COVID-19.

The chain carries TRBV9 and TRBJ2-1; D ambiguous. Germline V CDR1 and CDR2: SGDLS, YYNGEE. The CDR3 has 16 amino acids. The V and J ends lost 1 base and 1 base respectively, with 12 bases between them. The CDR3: CASSVLADPSYNEQFF. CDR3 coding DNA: TGTGCCAGCAGCGTATTAGCTGACCCATCCTACAATGAGCAGTTCTTC. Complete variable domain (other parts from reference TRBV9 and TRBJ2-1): DSGVTQTPKHLITATGQRVTLRCSPRSGDLSVYWYQQSLDQGLQFLIQYYNGEERAKGNILERFSAQQFPDLHSELNLSSLELGDSALYFCASSVLADPSYNEQFFGPGTRLTVL.

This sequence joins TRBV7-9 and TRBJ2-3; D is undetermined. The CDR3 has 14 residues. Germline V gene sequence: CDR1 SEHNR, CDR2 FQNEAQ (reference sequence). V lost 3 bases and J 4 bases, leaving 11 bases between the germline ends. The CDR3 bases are TGTGCCAGCAGCTTCGCTGGGCCATCAGATACGCAGTATTTT. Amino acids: CASSFAGPSDTQYF.